A single sample gave rise to the 19 T cell receptor beta chains below, sequenced in a study of CXCR3-negative and CXCR3-positive naive CD8 T cells. These receptors are not linked to any known antigen. The libraries of TRB cDNA were constructed through 5' RACE using UMI labels. For each CDR3 protein, TCRdb gives one entry from its re-call of the 5' RACE reads, without DNA. The sample table includes over 50,000 distinct CDR3 sequences. General study findings and limits: CXCR3-positive naive cells had more hydrophobic TRB CDR3s than CXCR3-negative naive cells.

Sequences were obtained from naive CXCR3+ CD8+ T cells from blood. The subset: CD45RO-CCR7+CD27+CD95- naive CD8+ T cells expressing CXCR3 (TNR3+). Every receptor here comes from a human donor in good health. Some clones in this sample may be carry-over from other donors' samples.

The chain is built from TRBV12-3 or TRBV12-4 and TRBJ2-1; TCRdb calls TRBD1, which cannot be checked without DNA. This CDR3 is 15 amino acids long. The chain's CDR3 is CASSSGGPPYNEQFF.

V and J are TRBV29-1 and TRBJ1-2; as DNA is missing, the TRBD1 call by TCRdb cannot be tested. The CDR3 covers 13 residues. The germline V gene has CDR1 SQVTM and CDR2 ANQGSEA. The CDR3 sequence: CSVERGPDYGYTF.

CDR3 residues: CASSLLGAGNQPQHF. The V gene is TRBV5-1, the J gene TRBJ1-5; with no DNA, the TCRdb D assignment of TRBD1 cannot be verified. The CDR3 has 15 residues. CDR1 SGHRS and CDR2 YFSETQ come from the germline V gene. The full variable domain, completed using reference TRBV5-1 and TRBJ1-5, is KAGVTQTPRYLIKTRGQQVTLSCSPISGHRSVSWYQQTPGQGLQFLFEYFSETQRNKGNFPGRFSGRQFSNSRSEMNVSTLELGDSALYLCASSLLGAGNQPQHFGDGTRLSIL.

The CDR3 spells CASSIATVGGGNQPQHF. This chain joins TRBV19 and TRBJ1-5; TCRdb names TRBD1, which stays unverified in the absence of DNA. Germline V gene sequence: CDR1 LNHDA, CDR2 SQIVND (reference sequence). The CDR3 is 17 amino acids.

The chain combines TRBV7-2 with TRBJ2-3; TCRdb designates TRBD2, a call that cannot be tested without DNA. Germline CDR1 reads SGHTA; CDR2 reads FQGNSA. CDR3 length: 15 amino acids. CDR3 residues: CASSPSSGGLDTQYF. Using reference TRBV7-2 and TRBJ2-3 for the parts outside the CDR3, the full variable domain is GAGVSQSPSNKVTEKGKDVELRCDPISGHTALYWYRQSLGQGLEFLIYFQGNSAPDKSGLPSDRFSAERTGGSVSTLTIQRTQQEDSAVYLCASSPSSGGLDTQYFGPGTRLTVL.

The genes are TRBV7-8 and TRBJ1-6. The CDR3 covers 14 residues. The germline CDR1 and CDR2 sequences are SGHVS and FQNEAQ. The CDR3 is CASSLEGAGSPLHF.

The genes are TRBV6-5 and TRBJ1-2; as DNA is missing, the TRBD1 call by TCRdb cannot be tested. The CDR3 runs to 15 residues. In germline, CDR1 is MNHEY, CDR2 SVGAGI. The CDR3: CASSYSISGNYGYTF.

CDR3 loop: CASSDSNYLADTQYF. The V gene is TRBV6-4, the J gene TRBJ2-3. The CDR3 spans 15 residues. Germline CDR1 MRHNA, CDR2 SNTAGT.

The chain joins TRBV7-9 to TRBJ2-2; TCRdb lists TRBD1, though no DNA is available to test this call. Per the germline V gene, CDR1 is SEHNR and CDR2 is FQNEAQ (reference sequence). The CDR3 has 16 residues. CDR3 region: CASTELDRLNTGELFF. The full variable domain, in which reference TRBV7-9 and TRBJ2-2 provide the parts outside the CDR3, is DTGVSQNPRHKITKRGQNVTFRCDPISEHNRLYWYRQTLGQGPEFLTYFQNEAQLEKSRLLSDRFSAERPKGSFSTLEIQRTEQGDSAMYLCASTELDRLNTGELFFGEGSRLTVL.

The chain has TRBV30 and TRBJ1-1. There are 12 residues in the CDR3. Germline assignment: CDR1 GTSNPN and CDR2 SVGIG (reference sequence). CDR3 protein: CAAEEGRVEAFF.

The chain recombines TRBV14 with TRBJ2-7; no DNA is available, so the TRBD1 call from TCRdb remains unchecked. Germline V gene sequence: CDR1 SGHDN, CDR2 FVKESK. The CDR3 extends over 15 amino acids. This chain's CDR3 is CASSQDPGRLYEQYF.

The chain combines TRBV2 with TRBJ2-1; the TRBD1 assignment by TCRdb is unverifiable without DNA. Germline V gives CDR1 SNHLY, CDR2 FYNNEI. The CDR3 length is 16 residues. The CDR3 loop is CASSPTGSSSYNEQFF.

The chain has TRBV7-9 and TRBJ2-5. The CDR3 runs 12 residues. Germline CDR1 SEHNR, CDR2 FQNEAQ (reference sequence). The CDR3 sequence: CASSLGDPLGYF. Full variable domain (remainder filled in from reference TRBV7-9 and TRBJ2-5): DTGVSQNPRHKITKRGQNVTFRCDPISEHNRLYWYRQTLGQGPEFLTYFQNEAQLEKSRLLSDRFSAERPKGSFSTLEIQRTEQGDSAMYLCASSLGDPLGYFGPGTRLLVL.

The chain joins TRBV11-2 to TRBJ2-2; the TCRdb call, TRBD2, lacks DNA for checking. This CDR3 region has 18 residues. CDR1 is SGHAT and CDR2 is FQNNGV in the germline V gene. CDR3 amino acids: CASSLGGASRLFHGELFF. Supplemented by reference TRBV11-2 and TRBJ2-2, the full variable domain reads EAGVAQSPRYKIIEKRQSVAFWCNPISGHATLYWYQQILGQGPKLLIQFQNNGVVDDSQLPKDRFSAERLKGVDSTLKIQPAKLEDSAVYLCASSLGGASRLFHGELFFGEGSRLTVL.

This chain joins TRBV12-3 or TRBV12-4 and TRBJ1-2. The CDR3 loop spans 13 amino acids. The CDR3 loop reads CASRTDRDYGYTF.

The chain carries TRBV5-1 and TRBJ2-7; TCRdb lists TRBD1, though no DNA is available to test this call. The CDR3 has 15 amino acids. Germline V gene lookup returns CDR1 SGHRS and CDR2 YFSETQ. The CDR3 loop is CASSPQGTGAYEQYF.

The chain joins TRBV5-4 to TRBJ2-5. Germline V gives CDR1 SGHNT, CDR2 YYREEE (reference sequence). This CDR3 comprises 11 residues. CDR3: CASSSTETQYF.

This chain joins TRBV7-9 and TRBJ2-7; the D gene TCRdb calls, TRBD2, cannot be checked with no DNA. The CDR3 has 14 residues. CDR1 and CDR2 (germline): SEHNR, FQNEAQ (reference sequence). The CDR3 sequence is CASSFGQGGYEQYF.

This chain connects TRBV6-2 or TRBV6-3 to TRBJ2-2; the D call of TRBD1 rests on TCRdb alone, since no DNA is present to check it. CDR1 MNHEY and CDR2 SVGEGT come from the germline V gene. The CDR3 runs 18 residues. CDR3: CASSQLPGPARGTGELFF.